This T cell receptor beta chain comes out of a study of blood T cell repertoires in COVID-19. Study-wide background: The United States, Italy and Spain were the sources of the acute and convalescent COVID-19 samples.

TCRdb keeps only in-frame clones here, not all; method: immunoSEQ multiplex PCR. Of 140,000 to 150,000 clones in the sample, 80% to 85% are singletons; the top ten hold around 8.4%. V lost 4 bases to trimming and J lost 2 bases, with 14 bases between them. The CDR3 length is 15 residues. The germline gives CDR1 LGHDT, CDR2 YNNKEL (reference sequence). This sequence joins TRBV3-1 (or the pseudogene TRBV3-2) and TRBJ2-5; no clear D. The origin of this receptor is a human donor in a cohort sampled during active COVID-19. The specimen was peripheral blood. The CDR3 nucleotides read TGTGCCAGCAGCCTGAGACCGGCAGGTCAAGAGACCCAGTACTTC. This translates into CASSLRPAGQETQYF.